One and the same sample provided the 25 T cell receptor beta chains below, sequenced in a study of T cells expressing NK-cell markers. TCRdb reprocessed the 5' RACE reads and stores each CDR3 protein as one record, lacking DNA. This sample's table reports about 400,000 distinct CDR3 sequences. Sequenced input: blood T cells: a sorted CD56 or NKG2C T cell subset, CD4+ or CD8+ T cells, or bulk PBMC T cells (not recorded which). Every receptor here comes from a woman in her fifties or sixties in good health.

The chain links TRBV3-1 to TRBJ2-5. CDR3 size: 15 residues. Germline CDR1 LGHDT, CDR2 YNNKEL (reference sequence). The CDR3 protein is CASRQYGSTLETQYF.

CDR3 region: CASTSWAGSNEAFF. The chain links TRBV27 to TRBJ1-1. The CDR3 is made up of 14 amino acids. Germline CDR1 reads MNHEY; CDR2 reads SMNVEV (reference sequence).

This chain joins TRBV12-3 or TRBV12-4 and TRBJ2-5; TCRdb calls TRBD2, which cannot be checked without DNA. The CDR3 covers 14 residues. The CDR3 sequence: CASSSLGREETQYF.

This chain uses TRBV7-9 with TRBJ2-2. The CDR3 runs 14 residues. The V gene's germline CDR1 is SEHNR and CDR2 FQNEAQ (reference sequence). CDR3 amino acids: CASSLLPETGELFF.

This chain uses TRBV5-1 with TRBJ2-5; TCRdb proposes TRBD1, but this gene call is untestable without DNA. The CDR3 is 13 amino acids. The germline V gene has CDR1 SGHRS and CDR2 YFSETQ. This CDR3 is CATGRIGGETQYF.

The rearrangement joins TRBV7-6 to TRBJ2-3; checking the TCRdb D call of TRBD1 is not possible without DNA. CDR1 is SGHVS and CDR2 is FNYEAQ in the germline V gene. The CDR3 runs to 16 residues. The CDR3 spells CASSLEGVRGTDTQYF.

The gene calls are TRBV5-1 and TRBJ1-1; TCRdb calls TRBD1, which cannot be checked without DNA. The V gene's germline CDR1 is SGHRS and CDR2 YFSETQ. The CDR3 runs 14 residues. CDR3 protein: CASSPDRGVTEAFF.

The chain combines TRBV15 with TRBJ2-1; TCRdb gives TRBD1 as the D gene, but with no DNA this cannot be confirmed. The CDR3 is 15 residues long. Germline CDR1 LNHNV, CDR2 YYDKDF (reference sequence). The CDR3 region is CATSRGDRVINEQFF.

This chain uses TRBV12-3 or TRBV12-4 with TRBJ2-3; TCRdb outputs TRBD2, but without DNA this stays unchecked. The CDR3 is 16 amino acids. The chain's CDR3 is CASYDFGSASTDTQYF.

The rearrangement uses TRBV7-8 and TRBJ2-2; TCRdb selects TRBD1, and the lack of DNA leaves this call unchecked. Germline V gene lookup returns CDR1 SGHVS and CDR2 FQNEAQ. The CDR3 covers 15 residues. Here the CDR3 reads CASSSRDRAPGELFF. Together with reference TRBV7-8 and TRBJ2-2, the CDR3 gives the full variable domain: GAGVSQSPRYKVAKRGQDVALRCDPISGHVSLFWYQQALGQGPEFLTYFQNEAQLDKSGLPSDRFFAERPEGSVSTLKIQRTQQEDSAVYLCASSSRDRAPGELFFGEGSRLTVL.

This chain uses TRBV5-5 with TRBJ2-3; TCRdb's D call, TRBD1, is unchecked because there is no DNA. This CDR3 is built from 15 residues. Looked up from germline, CDR1 is SGHKS and CDR2 is YYEKEE (reference sequence). This CDR3 is CASSWGGDGRDTQYF.

This clonotype shows up as medium-sized by frequency. The rearrangement uses TRBV7-2 and TRBJ2-5; as DNA is missing, the TRBD2 call by TCRdb cannot be tested. The CDR3 runs to 15 residues. Germline CDR1 SGHTA, CDR2 FQGNSA. The CDR3 loop reads CASSREGNLGETQYF.

This sequence joins TRBV27 and TRBJ2-1. This CDR3 has 11 amino acids. Germline CDR1 is MNHEY and CDR2 is SMNVEV (reference sequence). The chain's CDR3 is CASGSLGEQFF.

This chain connects TRBV11-2 to TRBJ2-1. The CDR3 spans 13 residues. Germline values: CDR1 SGHAT, CDR2 FQNNGV. The CDR3 sequence is CASSLVLANEQFF.

The V call is TRBV12-3 or TRBV12-4, the J call TRBJ2-3; TCRdb designates TRBD1, a call that cannot be tested without DNA. This CDR3 spans 13 amino acids. The CDR3 sequence: CACGESRPGPQYF.

The genes are TRBV12-3 or TRBV12-4 and TRBJ2-1; TCRdb outputs TRBD2, but without DNA this stays unchecked. This CDR3 region has 15 residues. CDR3 in amino acids: CASSLRAGDYNEQFF.

This sequence joins TRBV13 and TRBJ2-5. CDR1 PRHDT and CDR2 FYEKMQ come from the germline V gene (reference sequence). This CDR3 is 14 amino acids long. CDR3 sequence reads: CASSSQPHQETQYF.

This chain links TRBV20-1 with TRBJ2-7; the TRBD2 assignment by TCRdb is unverifiable without DNA. CDR1 and CDR2 from the germline V gene are DFQATT and SNEGSKA (reference sequence). The CDR3 spans 17 residues. The CDR3 is CSAKGIGPGGSFYEQYF.

This rearrangement joins TRBV20-1 to TRBJ2-7; with no DNA, the TCRdb D assignment of TRBD2 cannot be verified. In germline, CDR1 is DFQATT, CDR2 SNEGSKA (reference sequence). CDR3 length: 17 amino acids. This CDR3 is CSARTGTSGSGSYEQYF.

This chain uses TRBV6-6 with TRBJ2-1; TCRdb indicates TRBD1, and absent DNA this call remains unverified. The CDR3 loop spans 14 amino acids. Germline V gene data show CDR1 as MNHNY and CDR2 as SVGAGI (reference sequence). The CDR3 loop is CASRAGTGYNEQFF.

The chain is built from TRBV5-1 and TRBJ1-6. The germline V gene encodes CDR1 SGHRS and CDR2 YFSETQ. This CDR3 has 15 amino acids. CDR3 protein: CASSLVGFGDSPLHF.

The chain joins TRBV24-1 to TRBJ2-1. CDR3 length equals 11 residues. Germline CDR1 KGHDR, CDR2 SFDVKD. CDR3 in amino acids: CATSGGNEQFF.

The genes are TRBV5-1 and TRBJ1-2. CDR1 is SGHRS, CDR2 YFSETQ, per germline. This CDR3 contains 14 residues. CDR3: CASSWGHSDYGYTF.

The V gene is TRBV6-6, the J gene TRBJ2-2; the D call of TRBD2 rests on TCRdb alone, since no DNA is present to check it. The length of the CDR3 is 18 residues. Germline CDR1 MNHNY, CDR2 SVGAGI (reference sequence). This CDR3 reads CASSYIGTSGRASGELFF.

This sequence joins TRBV7-9 and TRBJ2-5; TCRdb proposes TRBD2, but this gene call is untestable without DNA. The CDR3 is made up of 14 amino acids. CDR1 and CDR2 from the germline V gene are SEHNR and FQNEAQ (reference sequence). The CDR3: CASSQRTAAETQYF. The entire variable domain, with the rest obtained from reference TRBV7-9 and TRBJ2-5, is as follows: DTGVSQNPRHKITKRGQNVTFRCDPISEHNRLYWYRQTLGQGPEFLTYFQNEAQLEKSRLLSDRFSAERPKGSFSTLEIQRTEQGDSAMYLCASSQRTAAETQYFGPGTRLLVL.